This is a list of T cell receptor beta chains from one sample in a study of tissue T cells after allogeneic stem cell transplantation. The protocol was immunoSEQ multiplex PCR, while the TCRdb copy is restricted to in-frame clones and leaves out a portion. The table includes about 2,000 clones, about 60% detected once. Material: transverse colon tissue, obtained at autopsy. Every receptor here comes from a male patient older than 55 with steroid-refractory graft-versus-host disease after an allogeneic stem cell transplant. Some T cells may be the graft donor's. Both conserved end residues are part of each CDR3. Fields, in order: CDR3 length, D gene, clone size, J gene, V gene, CDR3 protein, CDR3 DNA. The D gene is left open where the match is weak. Where a row states a size, it is once, few, many or the class of an expanded clone; other rows omit it.

len: 11; d_gene: .; abundance: hyperexpanded; j_gene: TRBJ1-1; v_gene: TRBV12-3/TRBV12-4; CDR3aa: CASSHTGEAFF; CDR3nt: TGTGCCAGCAGCCACACAGGGGAAGCTTTCTTT
len: 15; d_gene: .; abundance: .; j_gene: TRBJ1-5; v_gene: TRBV25-1; CDR3aa: CASSGGAYHNQPQHF; CDR3nt: TGTGCCAGCAGTGGAGGGGCCTACCATAATCAGCCCCAGCATTTT
len: 16; d_gene: TRBD1; abundance: .; j_gene: TRBJ2-7; v_gene: TRBV24-1; CDR3aa: CATSDPSGTGGSEQYF; CDR3nt: TGTGCCACCAGTGATCCGAGCGGGACAGGGGGAAGCGAGCAGTACTTC
len: 11; d_gene: .; abundance: .; j_gene: TRBJ2-7; v_gene: TRBV6-2/TRBV6-3; CDR3aa: CASSHGGEQYF; CDR3nt: TGTGCCAGCAGTCACGGGGGCGAGCAGTACTTC
len: 11; d_gene: .; abundance: .; j_gene: TRBJ2-4; v_gene: TRBV20-1; CDR3aa: CSARQQNIQYF; CDR3nt: TGCAGTGCTAGACAGCAAAACATTCAGTACTTC
len: 13; d_gene: .; abundance: .; j_gene: TRBJ2-1; v_gene: TRBV19; CDR3aa: CASSIRGHNEQFF; CDR3nt: TGTGCCAGTAGTATCAGGGGCCACAATGAGCAGTTCTTC
len: 17; d_gene: .; abundance: .; j_gene: TRBJ2-1; v_gene: TRBV4-3; CDR3aa: CASSQRVPRDSYNEQFF; CDR3nt: TGCGCCAGCAGCCAACGGGTTCCTCGTGACTCTTACAATGAGCAGTTCTTC
len: 13; d_gene: .; abundance: .; j_gene: TRBJ1-1; v_gene: TRBV12-3/TRBV12-4; CDR3aa: CASSLGQGRKAFF; CDR3nt: TGTGCCAGCAGTTTAGGGCAGGGTAGGAAAGCTTTCTTT
len: 14; d_gene: .; abundance: .; j_gene: TRBJ1-1; v_gene: TRBV18; CDR3aa: CASSALLRNTEAFF; CDR3nt: TGTGCCAGCTCAGCCCTACTGAGGAACACTGAAGCTTTCTTT
len: 15; d_gene: .; abundance: .; j_gene: TRBJ2-1; v_gene: TRBV27; CDR3aa: CASSFWGVENNEQFF; CDR3nt: TGTGCCAGCAGTTTTTGGGGAGTAGAGAACAATGAGCAGTTCTTC
len: 14; d_gene: .; abundance: .; j_gene: TRBJ2-1; v_gene: TRBV25-1; CDR3aa: CASSEPDRHNEQFF; CDR3nt: TGTGCCAGCAGTGAACCCGACAGGCACAATGAGCAGTTCTTC
len: 12; d_gene: .; abundance: .; j_gene: TRBJ2-7; v_gene: TRBV12-3/TRBV12-4; CDR3aa: CASSFRVDEQYF; CDR3nt: TGTGCCAGCAGTTTCCGGGTTGACGAGCAGTACTTC
len: 14; d_gene: .; abundance: .; j_gene: TRBJ1-5; v_gene: TRBV7-8; CDR3aa: CASSVRGGNQPQHF; CDR3nt: TGTGCCAGCAGCGTCAGGGGAGGCAATCAGCCCCAGCATTTT
len: 15; d_gene: .; abundance: .; j_gene: TRBJ2-5; v_gene: TRBV27; CDR3aa: CASSFRAPSQETQYF; CDR3nt: TGTGCCAGCAGTTTTCGGGCACCTTCCCAAGAGACCCAGTACTTC
len: 16; d_gene: .; abundance: .; j_gene: TRBJ2-1; v_gene: TRBV5-1; CDR3aa: CASSPGVGGSYNEQFF; CDR3nt: TGCGCCAGCAGCCCTGGGGTCGGCGGGTCCTACAATGAGCAGTTCTTC
len: 23; d_gene: .; abundance: .; j_gene: TRBJ2-5; v_gene: TRBV6-4; CDR3aa: CASSDTQQGRVFGITGGAGTQYF; CDR3nt: TGTGCCAGCAGTGACACCCAACAGGGCCGGGTGTTTGGAATCACAGGTGGGGCGGGGACCCAGTACTTC
len: 13; d_gene: .; abundance: few; j_gene: TRBJ1-1; v_gene: TRBV7-2; CDR3aa: CASSIQMATEAFF; CDR3nt: TGTGCCAGCAGCATTCAAATGGCCACTGAAGCTTTCTTT
len: 12; d_gene: .; abundance: .; j_gene: TRBJ1-5; v_gene: TRBV29-1; CDR3aa: CSVAGANQPQHF; CDR3nt: TGCAGCGTTGCAGGGGCTAATCAGCCCCAGCATTTT
len: 13; d_gene: .; abundance: large; j_gene: TRBJ2-1; v_gene: TRBV7-3; CDR3aa: CASSVPSENEQFF; CDR3nt: TGTGCCAGCAGCGTCCCTAGTGAGAATGAGCAGTTCTTC
len: 14; d_gene: TRBD1; abundance: .; j_gene: TRBJ2-7; v_gene: TRBV15; CDR3aa: CATSRDPGGYEQYF; CDR3nt: TGTGCCACCAGCAGAGATCCAGGGGGCTACGAGCAGTACTTC
len: 13; d_gene: .; abundance: .; j_gene: TRBJ2-3; v_gene: TRBV18; CDR3aa: CASSLTLTDTQYF; CDR3nt: TGTGCCAGCTCACTAACATTGACAGATACGCAGTATTTT
len: 14; d_gene: .; abundance: .; j_gene: TRBJ2-5; v_gene: TRBV18; CDR3aa: CASSPPGSQETQYF; CDR3nt: TGTGCCAGCTCACCACCTGGGTCTCAAGAGACCCAGTACTTC
len: 20; d_gene: .; abundance: few; j_gene: TRBJ2-2; v_gene: TRBV3-1/TRBV3-2; CDR3aa: CASSRHAGRGTPCDTGELFF; CDR3nt: TGTGCCAGCAGCCGGCACGCCGGTCGGGGTACCCCCTGTGACACCGGGGAGCTGTTTTTT
len: 15; d_gene: TRBD1; abundance: .; j_gene: TRBJ2-6; v_gene: TRBV9; CDR3aa: CASSVVGQGANVLTF; CDR3nt: TGTGCCAGCAGCGTAGTGGGACAGGGGGCCAACGTCCTGACTTTC
len: 16; d_gene: TRBD2; abundance: .; j_gene: TRBJ2-2; v_gene: TRBV18; CDR3aa: CASSPPSGGTTGELFF; CDR3nt: TGTGCCAGCTCACCACCCAGCGGGGGCACCACTGGGGAGCTGTTTTTT
len: 16; d_gene: .; abundance: large; j_gene: TRBJ1-6; v_gene: TRBV6-2/TRBV6-3; CDR3aa: CASSKDSLRGYSPLHF; CDR3nt: TGTGCCAGCAGTAAGGACAGCCTCAGGGGTTATTCACCCCTCCACTTT
len: 15; d_gene: .; abundance: .; j_gene: TRBJ2-3; v_gene: TRBV7-7; CDR3aa: CASSLGQMSTDTQYF; CDR3nt: TGTGCTAGCAGCTTAGGACAGATGAGCACAGATACGCAGTATTTT
len: 13; d_gene: .; abundance: .; j_gene: TRBJ1-5; v_gene: TRBV27; CDR3aa: CASSHGGGQPQHF; CDR3nt: TGTGCCAGCAGCCATGGGGGAGGCCAGCCCCAGCATTTT
len: 15; d_gene: .; abundance: .; j_gene: TRBJ2-3; v_gene: TRBV6-5; CDR3aa: CASSLQMHPPDTQYF; CDR3nt: TGTGCCAGCAGCTTACAGATGCATCCCCCAGATACGCAGTATTTT